These T cell receptor beta chains were read from a single sample in a study of T cells in Graves' hyperthyroidism and ophthalmopathy. MiXCR, applied by TCRdb to the multiplex PCR reads, yields one record per CDR3 protein. The profile shows some 340,000 distinct CDR3 sequences, about an eighth of them singletons. Sequenced sample: blood. The receptor source for this set is a middle-aged woman with Graves' ophthalmopathy. The CDR3 runs from the conserved cysteine through the conserved F or W. Each record gives: J gene, D gene, clone size, V gene, CDR3 protein, CDR3 DNA. The D gene is left open where the match is weak. Size is omitted from some rows. Given values are once, few, many or a class for expanded clones.

>TRBJ2-1|TRBD1|NA|TRBV27
CASSSSGTDYNEQFF
TGTGCCAGCAGTTCCTCCGGGACAGATTACAATGAGCAGTTCTTC
>TRBJ1-1|NA|NA|TRBV6-1
CASSALSTVNTEAFF
TGTGCCAGCAGCGCCCTTTCGACTGTGAACACTGAAGCTTTCTTT
>TRBJ2-3|NA|many|TRBV5-5
CASSPQGTDTQYF
TGTGCCAGCAGCCCACAGGGAACAGATACGCAGTATTTT
>TRBJ2-1|TRBD2|NA|TRBV10-2
CASSESSGLASNEQFF
TGCGCCAGCAGTGAGTCTTCGGGACTAGCCTCCAATGAGCAGTTCTTC
>TRBJ2-7|TRBD1|few|TRBV20-1
CSARGGMGQGAWEQYF
TGCAGTGCTAGAGGGGGTATGGGACAGGGGGCGTGGGAGCAGTACTTC
>TRBJ1-2|NA|many|TRBV15
CATQEEPGLKGGYTF
TGTGCCACCCAGGAAGAGCCGGGCCTCAAGGGTGGCTACACCTTC
>TRBJ1-2|NA|many|TRBV12-3/TRBV12-4
CASTSVNGLYGYTF
TGTGCCAGCACTTCAGTTAACGGGTTATATGGCTACACCTTC
>TRBJ2-6|NA|NA|TRBV19
CASSPRIGRVSGANVLTF
TGTGCCAGTAGTCCAAGAATAGGCCGGGTCTCTGGGGCCAACGTCCTGACTTTC
>TRBJ2-3|NA|many|TRBV25-1
CASRSEGEADTQYF
TGTGCCAGCAGAAGTGAGGGGGAGGCAGATACGCAGTATTTT
>TRBJ2-5|TRBD2|many|TRBV12-3/TRBV12-4
CASSISGGALETQYF
TGTGCCAGCAGTATTAGCGGGGGGGCTCTTGAGACCCAGTACTTC
>TRBJ1-1|NA|many|TRBV2
CASSELGTKFGEAFF
TGTGCCAGCAGTGAATTGGGGACAAAATTCGGGGAAGCTTTCTTT
>TRBJ2-7|NA|many|TRBV7-9
CASSFRVGYEQYF
TGTGCCAGCAGCTTCAGGGTAGGGTACGAGCAGTACTTC
>TRBJ2-1|NA|NA|TRBV5-1
CASSLAAGSAHNEQFF
TGCGCCAGCAGCTTAGCGGCAGGGTCGGCACACAATGAGCAGTTCTTC
>TRBJ1-2|TRBD1|many|TRBV6-1
CASSPTGARDYTF
TGTGCCAGCAGTCCGACAGGGGCCCGGGACTACACCTTC
>TRBJ2-2|NA|NA|TRBV6-5
CASSYSIIGTGELFF
TGTGCCAGCAGTTACTCGATAATAGGTACCGGGGAGCTGTTTTTT
>TRBJ2-1|NA|few|TRBV15
CATAKASYNEQFF
TGTGCCACCGCAAAGGCCTCCTACAATGAGCAGTTCTTC
>TRBJ2-2|TRBD2|once|TRBV4-1
CASSPRGTSGGADGELFF
TGCGCCAGCAGCCCCCGCGGGACTAGCGGGGGGGCGGACGGGGAGCTGTTTTTT
>TRBJ2-2|NA|few|TRBV5-1
CASRYTPGADTGELFF
TGCGCCAGCAGGTACACCCCGGGGGCGGACACCGGGGAGCTGTTTTTT
>TRBJ1-6|NA|many|TRBV11-2
CASSLAAGLGSPLHF
TGTGCCAGCAGCTTAGCAGCAGGCTTGGGGTCACCCCTCCACTTT
>TRBJ2-7|TRBD2|NA|TRBV28
CASSAGTSGKSYEQYF
TGTGCCAGCAGTGCCGGGACTAGCGGGAAGTCCTACGAGCAGTACTTC
>TRBJ1-2|NA|NA|TRBV15
CATSRDIGSYGYTF
TGTGCCACCAGCAGAGATATCGGGTCGTATGGCTACACCTTC
>TRBJ2-5|NA|NA|TRBV25-1
CASSEFGQGGTQYF
TGTGCCAGCAGTGAATTTGGCCAGGGGGGGACCCAGTACTTC
>TRBJ1-6|NA|NA|TRBV12-3/TRBV12-4
CASSSPREQGSSRLGTYSPLHF
TGTGCCAGCAGTTCCCCCAGAGAACAGGGATCTTCTAGGTTGGGGACTTATTCACCCCTCCACTTT
>TRBJ2-6|TRBD1|many|TRBV29-1
CSVRTGGSGANVLTF
TGCAGCGTTAGGACAGGGGGCTCTGGGGCCAACGTCCTGACTTTC
>TRBJ1-3|NA|few|TRBV15
CATSRDLDSGNTIYF
TGTGCCACCAGCAGAGATTTAGACTCTGGAAACACCATATATTTT
>TRBJ1-5|NA|many|TRBV2
CASSESLGKGHF
TGTGCCAGCAGTGAAAGTCTGGGGAAGGGGCATTTT
>TRBJ2-1|TRBD1|many|TRBV13
CASSLTGADRYNEQFF
TGTGCCAGCAGCTTAACAGGGGCGGACCGTTACAATGAGCAGTTCTTC
>TRBJ2-2|TRBD1|many|TRBV7-9
CASSPTGRNTGELFF
TGTGCCAGCAGCCCGACAGGGAGGAACACCGGGGAGCTGTTTTTT
>TRBJ1-1|NA|few|TRBV14
CASSSWGPDSLNTEAFF
TGTGCCAGCAGCTCTTGGGGCCCGGACAGTTTGAACACTGAAGCTTTCTTT
>TRBJ2-3|NA|many|TRBV3-1
CASSHYGRGNADTQYF
TGTGCCAGCAGCCATTACGGTCGAGGTAACGCAGATACGCAGTATTTT
>TRBJ2-3|TRBD2|many|TRBV11-3
CASSGGLAPDTQYF
TGTGCCAGCAGCGGAGGACTAGCTCCCGATACGCAGTATTTT
>TRBJ1-5|NA|many|TRBV12-3/TRBV12-4
CASSFSLFGQPQHF
TGTGCCAGCAGTTTTTCCCTATTTGGACAGCCCCAGCATTTT
>TRBJ2-7|TRBD1|NA|TRBV6-1
CASSPWTGQGEQYF
TGTGCCAGCAGTCCCTGGACAGGGCAAGGCGAGCAGTACTTC
>TRBJ2-7|NA|once|TRBV6-2/TRBV6-3
CASSYFTDEQYF
TGTGCCAGCAGTTACTTTACAGACGAGCAGTACTTC
>TRBJ1-3|NA|NA|TRBV7-8
CASSLGAGNTIYF
TGTGCCAGCAGCTTAGGGGCCGGAAACACCATATATTTT
>TRBJ1-5|NA|many|TRBV28
CASIKGVSASNQPQHF
TGTGCCAGCATTAAAGGGGTCTCCGCTAGCAATCAGCCCCAGCATTTT
>TRBJ2-1|NA|NA|TRBV9
CASGSGDNEQFF
TGTGCCAGCGGGTCTGGAGACAATGAGCAGTTCTTC
>TRBJ1-1|TRBD1|few|TRBV29-1
CSARGIGGGAFF
TGCAGCGCCAGGGGGATTGGGGGGGGGGCTTTCTTT
>TRBJ2-5|NA|NA|TRBV20-1
CSARSKRGSRQETQYF
TGCAGTGCTAGATCTAAAAGGGGCAGTAGGCAAGAGACCCAGTACTTC
>TRBJ2-3|NA|many|TRBV7-2
CASSLRDTDTQYF
TGTGCCAGCAGCTTACGGGACACAGATACGCAGTATTTT
>TRBJ2-3|TRBD2|NA|TRBV5-1
CASSLAYSGVFITDTQYF
TGCGCCAGCAGCTTGGCCTATAGCGGGGTGTTCATCACAGATACGCAGTATTTT
>TRBJ2-3|NA|many|TRBV3-1
CASSPTLSSTDTQYF
TGTGCCAGCAGCCCGACATTGTCTAGCACAGATACGCAGTATTTT
>TRBJ2-2|NA|many|TRBV28
CASISSQGLPGELFF
TGTGCCAGCATCTCAAGTCAGGGCCTCCCCGGGGAGCTGTTTTTT
>TRBJ2-3|TRBD2|many|TRBV11-3
CASSLILAGGQDTQYF
TGTGCCAGCAGCTTAATCCTAGCGGGGGGCCAAGATACGCAGTATTTT
>TRBJ1-1|NA|many|TRBV7-2
CASSLDSREGTEAFF
TGTGCCAGCAGCTTAGATTCCAGGGAAGGGACTGAAGCTTTCTTT
>TRBJ2-3|NA|many|TRBV18
CATQTITDTQYF
TGTGCCACTCAAACGATCACAGATACGCAGTATTTT
>TRBJ2-2|NA|many|TRBV2
CARRLRDTGELFF
TGTGCCAGGAGATTAAGAGACACCGGGGAGCTGTTTTTT
>TRBJ2-1|NA|many|TRBV28
CASSPPPGRAGNEQFF
TGTGCCAGCAGTCCCCCCCCGGGCAGGGCGGGTAATGAGCAGTTCTTC
>TRBJ2-5|NA|few|TRBV7-9
CASSLGLRGETQYF
TGTGCCAGCAGCTTAGGGCTAAGGGGAGAGACCCAGTACTTC
>TRBJ1-5|NA|NA|TRBV6-2/TRBV6-3
CASSKLGNQPQHF
TGTGCCAGCAGCAAGCTGGGGAATCAGCCCCAGCATTTT
>TRBJ2-5|NA|few|TRBV4-1
CASSQAFGAAQETQYF
TGCGCCAGCAGCCAGGCCTTCGGGGCAGCACAAGAGACCCAGTACTTC
>TRBJ1-2|NA|many|TRBV11-2
CASSLGQSGYTF
TGTGCCAGCAGCTTAGGACAGAGCGGCTACACCTTC
>TRBJ2-3|TRBD1|many|TRBV11-2
CASRGQQGASPSTDTQYF
TGTGCCAGCAGAGGTCAGCAGGGGGCTTCTCCTAGCACAGATACGCAGTATTTT